This T cell receptor beta chain was profiled in a study of neurological immune-mediated disorders. Findings and caveats of the study: Whereas HTLV-1-associated myelopathy showed the most TCR clonal expansion, multiple sclerosis showed the least, with levels below those of healthy controls.

Many counts were recorded for this clonotype. The antigen is undetermined. This CDR3 is missing its conserved last phenylalanine or tryptophan, likely due to a read error. TCRdb called the 5' RACE reads again in MiXCR, with one record for every CDR3 protein. The table includes 60,000 to 85,000 distinct CDR3 sequences, roughly 5% detected once. V shed 2 bases, J shed 5 bases, and the junction held 3 bases outside the gene matches. CDR3 size: 14 residues. The germline V gene has CDR1 SGDLS and CDR2 YYNGEE. V and J are TRBV9 and TRBJ2-7; 11 bases are shared with TRBD2. Sequences were obtained from PBMCs. The TCR was taken from a man between 18 and 29 years old with multiple sclerosis. The CDR3 loop reads CASSVSGGANEQYN. CDR3 nucleotides: TGTGCCAGCAGCGTTAGCGGGGGGGCCAACGAGCAGTACAAC.